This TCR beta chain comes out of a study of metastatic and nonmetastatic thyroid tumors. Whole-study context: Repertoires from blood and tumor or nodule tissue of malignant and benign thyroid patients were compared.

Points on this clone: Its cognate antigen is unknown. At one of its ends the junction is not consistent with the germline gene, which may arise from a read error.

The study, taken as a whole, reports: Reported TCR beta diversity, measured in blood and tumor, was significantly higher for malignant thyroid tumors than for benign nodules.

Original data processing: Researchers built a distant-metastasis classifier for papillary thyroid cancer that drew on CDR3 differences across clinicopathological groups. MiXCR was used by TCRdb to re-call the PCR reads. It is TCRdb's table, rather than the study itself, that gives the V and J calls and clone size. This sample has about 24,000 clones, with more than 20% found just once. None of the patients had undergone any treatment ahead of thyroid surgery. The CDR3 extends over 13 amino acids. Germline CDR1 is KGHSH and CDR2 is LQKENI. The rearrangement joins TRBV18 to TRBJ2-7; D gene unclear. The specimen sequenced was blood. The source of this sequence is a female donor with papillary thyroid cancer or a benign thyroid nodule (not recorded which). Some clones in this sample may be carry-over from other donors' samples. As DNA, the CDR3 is TGTGCCAGCTCACCACCTTACAGTAACGAGCACTACTTC. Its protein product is CASSPPYSNEHYF.